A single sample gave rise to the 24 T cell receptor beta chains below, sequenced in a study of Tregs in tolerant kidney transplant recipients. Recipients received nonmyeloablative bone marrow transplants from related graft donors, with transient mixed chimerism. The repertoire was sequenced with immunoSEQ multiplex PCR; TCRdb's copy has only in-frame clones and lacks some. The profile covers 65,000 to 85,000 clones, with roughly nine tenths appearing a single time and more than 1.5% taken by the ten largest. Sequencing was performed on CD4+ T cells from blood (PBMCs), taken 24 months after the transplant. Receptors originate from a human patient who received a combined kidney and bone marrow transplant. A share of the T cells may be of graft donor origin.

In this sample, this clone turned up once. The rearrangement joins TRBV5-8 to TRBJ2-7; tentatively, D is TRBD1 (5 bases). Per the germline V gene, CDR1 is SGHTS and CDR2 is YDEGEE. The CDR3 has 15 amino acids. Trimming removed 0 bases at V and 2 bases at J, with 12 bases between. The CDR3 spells CASSLVGRWTYEQYF. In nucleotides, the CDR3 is TGTGCCAGCAGCTTGGTGGGGCGGTGGACCTACGAGCAGTACTTC.

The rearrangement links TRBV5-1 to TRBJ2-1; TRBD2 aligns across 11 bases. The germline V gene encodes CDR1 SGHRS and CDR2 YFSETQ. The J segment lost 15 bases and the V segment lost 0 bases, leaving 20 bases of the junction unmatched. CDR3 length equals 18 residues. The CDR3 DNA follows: TGCGCCAGCAGCTTGGCCTTAACCCGCGGTCTAGCGGGGGGCCAGTGGTTCTTC. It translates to CASSLALTRGLAGGQWFF.

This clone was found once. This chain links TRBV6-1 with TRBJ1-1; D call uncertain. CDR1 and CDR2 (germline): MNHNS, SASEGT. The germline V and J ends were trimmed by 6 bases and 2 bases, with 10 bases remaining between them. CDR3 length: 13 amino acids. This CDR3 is CASRLGTNTEAFF. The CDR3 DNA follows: TGTGCCAGCAGGCTGGGCACTAACACTGAAGCTTTCTTT.

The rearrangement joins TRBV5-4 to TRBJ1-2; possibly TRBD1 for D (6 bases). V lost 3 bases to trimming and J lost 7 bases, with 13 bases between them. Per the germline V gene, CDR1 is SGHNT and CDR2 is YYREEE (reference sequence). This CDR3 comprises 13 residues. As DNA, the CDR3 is TGTGCCAGCAGCTCACAGGGTATGGTTGGCTACACCTTC. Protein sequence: CASSSQGMVGYTF.

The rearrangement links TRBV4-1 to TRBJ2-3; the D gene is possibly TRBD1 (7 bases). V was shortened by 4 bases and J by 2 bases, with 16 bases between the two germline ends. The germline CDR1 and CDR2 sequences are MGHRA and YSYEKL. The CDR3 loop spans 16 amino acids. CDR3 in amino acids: CASSPRLGGFTDTQYF. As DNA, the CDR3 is TGCGCCAGCAGCCCAAGACTAGGGGGCTTCACAGATACGCAGTATTTT.

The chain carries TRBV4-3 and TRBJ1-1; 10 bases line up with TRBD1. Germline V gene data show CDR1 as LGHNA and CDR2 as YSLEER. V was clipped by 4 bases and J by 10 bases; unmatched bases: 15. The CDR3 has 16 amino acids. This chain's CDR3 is CASSPDLGDRQGAAFF. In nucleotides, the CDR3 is TGCGCCAGCAGCCCGGATCTGGGTGACCGACAGGGGGCAGCTTTCTTT.

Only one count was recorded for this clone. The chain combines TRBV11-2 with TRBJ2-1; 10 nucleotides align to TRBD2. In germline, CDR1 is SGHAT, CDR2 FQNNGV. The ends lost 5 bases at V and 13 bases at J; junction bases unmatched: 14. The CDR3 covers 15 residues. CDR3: CASSQLGPSGGRQFF. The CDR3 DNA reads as TGTGCCAGCAGCCAACTCGGGCCTAGCGGGGGTCGTCAGTTCTTC.

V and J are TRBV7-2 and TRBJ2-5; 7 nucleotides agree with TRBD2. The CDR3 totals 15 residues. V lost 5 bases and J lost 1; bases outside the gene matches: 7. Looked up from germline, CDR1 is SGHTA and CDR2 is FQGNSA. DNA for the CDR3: TGTGCCAGCAGCACCCAGACTAGCCTCCAAGAGACCCAGTACTTC. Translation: CASSTQTSLQETQYF. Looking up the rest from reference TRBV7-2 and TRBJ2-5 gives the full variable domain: GAGVSQSPSNKVTEKGKDVELRCDPISGHTALYWYRQSLGQGLEFLIYFQGNSAPDKSGLPSDRFSAERTGGSVSTLTIQRTQQEDSAVYLCASSTQTSLQETQYFGPGTRLLVL.

CDR3 nucleotides: TGCGCCAGCAGTCGTCAAATGGCTTACGAGCAGTACTTC. This translates into CASSRQMAYEQYF. The genes are TRBV5-1 and TRBJ2-7; D gene uncertain. V shed 5 bases and J shed 4 bases, with 13 bases lying between them. Germline assignment: CDR1 SGHRS and CDR2 YFSETQ. This CDR3 comprises 13 residues.

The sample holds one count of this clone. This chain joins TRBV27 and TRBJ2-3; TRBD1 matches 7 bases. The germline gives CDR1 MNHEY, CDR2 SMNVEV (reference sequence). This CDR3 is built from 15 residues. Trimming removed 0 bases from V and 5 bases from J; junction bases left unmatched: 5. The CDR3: CASSLSTGYGDTQYF. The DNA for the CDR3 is TGTGCCAGCAGTTTATCGACAGGGTATGGAGATACGCAGTATTTT.

The CDR3 loop reads CASSTVVSSYNEQFF. CDR3 DNA: TGTGCCAGTAGTACTGTGGTCAGCTCCTACAATGAGCAGTTCTTC. The chain employs TRBV19 and TRBJ2-1; D gene unclear. CDR1 and CDR2 (germline): LNHDA, SQIVND (reference sequence). The CDR3 totals 15 residues. Trimming removed 4 bases at V and 0 bases at J, with 10 bases between.

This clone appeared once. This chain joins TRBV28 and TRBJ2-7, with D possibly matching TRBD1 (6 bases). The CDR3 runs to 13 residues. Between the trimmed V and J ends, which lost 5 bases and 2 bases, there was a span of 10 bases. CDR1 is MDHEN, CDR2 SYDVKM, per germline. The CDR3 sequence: CASSVGTPYEQYF. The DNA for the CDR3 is TGTGCCAGCAGTGTCGGGACACCCTACGAGCAGTACTTC.

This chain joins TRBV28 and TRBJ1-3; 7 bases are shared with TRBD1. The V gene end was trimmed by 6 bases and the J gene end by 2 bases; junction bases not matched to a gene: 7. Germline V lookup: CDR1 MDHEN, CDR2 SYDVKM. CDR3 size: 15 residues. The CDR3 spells CASSDLTGAGNTIYF. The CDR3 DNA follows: TGTGCCAGCAGCGACCTCACAGGGGCTGGAAACACCATATATTTT.

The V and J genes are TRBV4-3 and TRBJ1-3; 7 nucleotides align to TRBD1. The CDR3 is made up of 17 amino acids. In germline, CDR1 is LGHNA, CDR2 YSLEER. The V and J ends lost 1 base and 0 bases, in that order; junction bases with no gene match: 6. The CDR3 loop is CASSQGLGQYSGNTIYF. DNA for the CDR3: TGCGCCAGCAGCCAAGGCCTGGGACAGTACTCTGGAAACACCATATATTTT.

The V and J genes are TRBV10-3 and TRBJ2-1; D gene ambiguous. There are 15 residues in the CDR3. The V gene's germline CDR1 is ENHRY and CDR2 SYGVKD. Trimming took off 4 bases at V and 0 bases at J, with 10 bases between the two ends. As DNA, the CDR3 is TGTGCCATCAGTGGACTTGGTAGCTCCTACAATGAGCAGTTCTTC. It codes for CAISGLGSSYNEQFF.

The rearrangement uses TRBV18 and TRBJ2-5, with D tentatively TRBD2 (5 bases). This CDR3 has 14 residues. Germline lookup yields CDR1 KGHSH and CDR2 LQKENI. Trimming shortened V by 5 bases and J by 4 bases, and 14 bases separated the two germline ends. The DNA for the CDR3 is TGTGCCAGCTCAGAAGACGGGGTGGGAGAGACCCAGTACTTC. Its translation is CASSEDGVGETQYF. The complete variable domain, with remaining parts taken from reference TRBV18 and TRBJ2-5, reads NAGVMQNPRHLVRRRGQEARLRCSPMKGHSHVYWYRQLPEEGLKFMVYLQKENIIDESGMPKERFSAEFPKEGPSILRIQQVVRGDSAAYFCASSEDGVGETQYFGPGTRLLVL.

CDR3 loop: CASSLGAGTDYGYTF. The DNA of the CDR3 is TGTGCCAGCAGCTTGGGGGCCGGGACAGACTATGGCTACACCTTC. The J gene is TRBJ1-2, the V gene TRBV5-6; 7 bases fit TRBD1. CDR1 SGHDT and CDR2 YYEEEE come from the germline V gene. V gave up 0 bases and J gave up 3 bases; unmatched junction bases: 5. This CDR3 has 15 amino acids.

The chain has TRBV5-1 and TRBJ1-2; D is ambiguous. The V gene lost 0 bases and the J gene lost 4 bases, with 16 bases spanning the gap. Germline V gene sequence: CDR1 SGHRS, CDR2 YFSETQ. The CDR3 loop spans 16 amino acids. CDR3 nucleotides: TGCGCCAGCAGCTTGGATCGGGGTTTCGCCCCCTATGGCTACACCTTC. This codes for CASSLDRGFAPYGYTF.

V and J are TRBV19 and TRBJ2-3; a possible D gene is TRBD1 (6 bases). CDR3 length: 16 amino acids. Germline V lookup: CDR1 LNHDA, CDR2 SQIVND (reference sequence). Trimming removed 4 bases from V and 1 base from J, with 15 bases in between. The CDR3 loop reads CASSTPAQGGTDTQYF. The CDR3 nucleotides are TGTGCCAGTAGTACCCCCGCACAGGGTGGCACAGATACGCAGTATTTT.

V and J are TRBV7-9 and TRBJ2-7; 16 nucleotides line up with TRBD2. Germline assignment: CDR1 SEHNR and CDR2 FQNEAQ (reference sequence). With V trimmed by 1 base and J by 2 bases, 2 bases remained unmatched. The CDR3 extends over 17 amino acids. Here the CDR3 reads CASSLVGLAGGPYEQYF. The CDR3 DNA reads TGTGCCAGCAGCTTAGTGGGACTAGCGGGAGGGCCCTACGAGCAGTACTTC.

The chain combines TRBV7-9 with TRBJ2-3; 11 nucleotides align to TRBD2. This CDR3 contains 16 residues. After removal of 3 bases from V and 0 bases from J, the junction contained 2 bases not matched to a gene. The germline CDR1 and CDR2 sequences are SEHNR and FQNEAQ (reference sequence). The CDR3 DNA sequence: TGTGCCAGCAGCTTCGGGACTAGCGGTAGCACAGATACGCAGTATTTT. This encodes CASSFGTSGSTDTQYF. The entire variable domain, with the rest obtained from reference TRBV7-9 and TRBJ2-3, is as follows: DTGVSQNPRHKITKRGQNVTFRCDPISEHNRLYWYRQTLGQGPEFLTYFQNEAQLEKSRLLSDRFSAERPKGSFSTLEIQRTEQGDSAMYLCASSFGTSGSTDTQYFGPGTRLTVL.

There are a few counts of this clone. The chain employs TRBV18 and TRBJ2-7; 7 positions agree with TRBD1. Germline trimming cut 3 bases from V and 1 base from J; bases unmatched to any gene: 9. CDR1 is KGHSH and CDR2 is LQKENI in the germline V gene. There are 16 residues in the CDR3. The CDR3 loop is CASSPSGTAKSYEQYF. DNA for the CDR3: TGTGCCAGCTCACCGTCCGGGACAGCCAAGTCCTACGAGCAGTACTTC. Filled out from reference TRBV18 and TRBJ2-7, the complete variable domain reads NAGVMQNPRHLVRRRGQEARLRCSPMKGHSHVYWYRQLPEEGLKFMVYLQKENIIDESGMPKERFSAEFPKEGPSILRIQQVVRGDSAAYFCASSPSGTAKSYEQYFGPGTRLTVT.

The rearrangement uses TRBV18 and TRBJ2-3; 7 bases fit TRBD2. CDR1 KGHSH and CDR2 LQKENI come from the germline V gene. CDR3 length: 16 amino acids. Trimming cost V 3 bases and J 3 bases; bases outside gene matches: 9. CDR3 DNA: TGTGCCAGCTCACCCCCCGGGATACTAGCGACAGATACGCAGTATTTT. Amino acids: CASSPPGILATDTQYF.

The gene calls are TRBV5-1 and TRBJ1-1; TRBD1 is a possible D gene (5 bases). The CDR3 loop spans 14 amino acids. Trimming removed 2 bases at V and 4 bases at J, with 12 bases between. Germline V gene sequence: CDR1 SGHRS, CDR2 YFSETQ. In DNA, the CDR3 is TGCGCCAGCAGCTTTCGGGGGGGTAGCACTGAAGCTTTCTTT. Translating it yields CASSFRGGSTEAFF.